The 22 T cell receptor beta chains below come from one sample, sequenced in a study of T cells in pancreatic ductal adenocarcinoma. No neoadjuvant therapy was given to the selected pancreatic ductal adenocarcinoma patients before their surgery. The data were produced by immunoSEQ multiplex PCR, yet TCRdb's version contains in-frame clones alone and is incomplete. The sample lists 97,000 or so clones, roughly 96% occurring once. The sample was PBMCs. The origin of the receptors is a human donor with pancreatic ductal adenocarcinoma.

The V gene is TRBV11-1, the J gene TRBJ1-1, with D unclear. V was trimmed by 4 bases and J by 3 bases, leaving 9 bases between them. Germline V lookup: CDR1 SGHAT, CDR2 FQDESV (reference sequence). The CDR3 runs to 13 residues. This chain's CDR3 is CASSWALYTEAFF. The CDR3 DNA reads as TGTGCCAGCAGCTGGGCGTTGTACACTGAAGCTTTCTTT.

V usage is TRBV7-9 and J usage is TRBJ1-1; D perhaps matches TRBD1 (6 bases). Germline-derived CDR1 and CDR2 are SEHNR and FQNEAQ (reference sequence). V was shortened by 5 bases and J by 6 bases, with 10 bases between the two germline ends. This CDR3 comprises 12 residues. CDR3: CASSQGHPEAFF. CDR3 bases: TGTGCCAGCAGCCAGGGACACCCTGAAGCTTTCTTT. The variable domain in full, completed from reference TRBV7-9 and TRBJ1-1, reads DTGVSQNPRHKITKRGQNVTFRCDPISEHNRLYWYRQTLGQGPEFLTYFQNEAQLEKSRLLSDRFSAERPKGSFSTLEIQRTEQGDSAMYLCASSQGHPEAFFGQGTRLTVV.

CDR3 DNA sequence: TGTGCCAGCGCGTCGCGGGACGAGGTGAACGAGCAGTACTTC. It translates to CASASRDEVNEQYF. This chain joins TRBV9 and TRBJ2-7; a weak D match, TRBD2 (6 bases). Germline-derived CDR1 and CDR2 are SGDLS and YYNGEE. This CDR3 region has 14 residues. V gave up 7 bases and J gave up 5 bases, with 19 bases separating them.

This sequence joins TRBV9 and TRBJ2-3, with 11 bases identical to TRBD2. V dropped 2 bases and J dropped 5; count of bases not matched to a gene: 13. The germline CDR1 and CDR2 sequences are SGDLS and YYNGEE. The CDR3 sequence is 18 residues long. CDR3 loop: CASSVGGLAGGHRDTQYF. The DNA of the CDR3 is TGTGCCAGCAGCGTCGGGGGCCTAGCGGGAGGACACCGAGATACGCAGTATTTT. Full variable domain (missing parts from reference TRBV9 and TRBJ2-3): DSGVTQTPKHLITATGQRVTLRCSPRSGDLSVYWYQQSLDQGLQFLIQYYNGEERAKGNILERFSAQQFPDLHSELNLSSLELGDSALYFCASSVGGLAGGHRDTQYFGPGTRLTVL.

The chain combines TRBV7-9 with TRBJ1-1; 9 nucleotides line up with TRBD1. V lost 3 bases and J lost 5; bases outside the gene matches: 4. Per the germline V gene, CDR1 is SEHNR and CDR2 is FQNEAQ (reference sequence). The CDR3 length is 14 residues. The CDR3 here is CASSLEDRGTEAFF. CDR3 coding DNA: TGTGCCAGCAGCTTGGAGGACAGGGGAACTGAAGCTTTCTTT.

The V gene is TRBV18, the J gene TRBJ2-5, with TRBD2 identical over 7 bases. The germline CDR1 and CDR2 sequences are KGHSH and LQKENI. Unmatched junction bases numbered 20, after V lost 2 bases and J lost 5 bases. The CDR3 is 19 residues long. Here the CDR3 reads CASSPGGPGTIWGAETQYF. CDR3 sequence (DNA): TGTGCCAGCTCACCAGGAGGCCCCGGGACTATATGGGGTGCGGAGACCCAGTACTTC.

The chain carries TRBV30 and TRBJ2-3; perhaps TRBD2 as D (6 bases). V was cut by 0 bases and J by 0 bases, with 10 bases left in between. Germline V gene sequence: CDR1 GTSNPN, CDR2 SVGIG (reference sequence). CDR3 length: 15 residues. The CDR3, as DNA: TGTGCCTGGAGTGTACTTGGGGGGAGCACAGATACGCAGTATTTT. Protein: CAWSVLGGSTDTQYF.

V gene TRBV6-5 combines with J gene TRBJ2-3; maybe TRBD2 (6 bases). Germline CDR1 reads MNHEY; CDR2 reads SVGAGI. V lost 2 bases and J lost 2, with 11 bases in between. This CDR3 is built from 15 residues. The CDR3 here is CASSYGGTATDTQYF. The DNA for the CDR3 is TGTGCCAGCAGTTACGGTGGGACTGCCACAGATACGCAGTATTTT.

The chain links TRBV5-6 to TRBJ1-2, with 12 bases aligning to TRBD1. With 1 base clipped from V and 7 bases from J, the junction kept 8 bases outside the gene matches. The CDR3 contains 16 residues. In germline, CDR1 is SGHDT, CDR2 YYEEEE. The CDR3 DNA reads TGTGCCAGCAGCTTGATATCGGGACAGGGGGCGGTTGGCTACACCTTC. As protein: CASSLISGQGAVGYTF.

This chain connects TRBV18 to TRBJ1-4; D gene ambiguous. V was trimmed by 3 bases and J by 0 bases, leaving 8 bases between them. Germline CDR1 is KGHSH and CDR2 is LQKENI. This CDR3 region has 15 residues. CDR3 sequence: CASSPAGATNEKLFF. The CDR3 DNA sequence: TGTGCCAGCTCACCGGCCGGGGCAACTAATGAAAAACTGTTTTTT.

V gene TRBV9 combines with J gene TRBJ1-2, with D perhaps matching TRBD1 (6 bases). CDR1 and CDR2 from the germline V gene are SGDLS and YYNGEE. The CDR3 has 14 residues. The V gene lost 0 bases and the J gene lost 8 bases, with 14 bases spanning the gap. CDR3 loop: CASSVGTAGGGYTF. In DNA, the CDR3 is TGTGCCAGCAGCGTAGGGACAGCCGGCGGGGGCTACACCTTC.

The gene calls are TRBV5-1 and TRBJ2-2; TRBD2 matches 8 bases. CDR1 is SGHRS, CDR2 YFSETQ, per germline. With 4 bases clipped from V and 5 bases from J, the junction kept 4 bases outside the gene matches. The CDR3 consists of 14 residues. CDR3: CASSIVAGTGELFF. CDR3 nucleotide sequence: TGCGCCAGCAGCATAGTAGCGGGAACCGGGGAGCTGTTTTTT.

J is TRBJ2-3 and V is TRBV2; TRBD1 matches 8 bases. Per the germline V gene, CDR1 is SNHLY and CDR2 is FYNNEI. This CDR3 has 14 residues. Trimming cost V 3 bases and J 4 bases; bases outside gene matches: 3. CDR3 nucleotide sequence: TGTGCCAGCAGTGATGACAGGGGAGCAGATACGCAGTATTTT. Its translation: CASSDDRGADTQYF.

The CDR3 nucleotides are TGTGCCAGCAGCCCGACGGGACAATCAACCTCCTACGAGCAGTACTTC. This encodes CASSPTGQSTSYEQYF. The gene calls are TRBV9 and TRBJ2-7; TRBD1 is a possible D gene (6 bases). The V end was cut by 4 bases, the J end by 0 bases, with 17 bases between. This CDR3 is 16 amino acids long. Germline V gives CDR1 SGDLS, CDR2 YYNGEE.

The rearrangement uses TRBV7-6 and TRBJ2-7, with 7 bases matching TRBD2. The V gene end was trimmed by 0 bases and the J gene end by 2 bases; junction bases not matched to a gene: 7. This CDR3 region has 16 residues. The germline gives CDR1 SGHVS, CDR2 FNYEAQ. This CDR3 is CASSLAGGTGAYEQYF. The CDR3 coding sequence is TGTGCCAGCAGCTTAGCGGGGGGGACTGGAGCCTACGAGCAGTACTTC.

The rearrangement uses TRBV20-1 and TRBJ2-7, with D unresolved. Germline CDR1 DFQATT, CDR2 SNEGSKA (reference sequence). The CDR3 contains 10 residues. V lost 1 base and J 7 bases, leaving 5 bases between the germline ends. CDR3 sequence reads: CSARGVEQYF. The DNA of the CDR3 is TGCAGTGCTAGAGGAGTTGAGCAGTACTTC.

J is TRBJ2-6 and V is TRBV5-6, with D unresolved. V lost 1 base to trimming and J lost 0 bases, with 8 bases between them. Germline lookup yields CDR1 SGHDT and CDR2 YYEEEE. This CDR3 has 16 residues. CDR3 DNA sequence: TGTGCCAGCAGCTTGAATACGGGCTCTGGGGCCAACGTCCTGACTTTC. Amino acids: CASSLNTGSGANVLTF.

The rearrangement uses TRBV18 and TRBJ2-1, with no clear D. The V end lost 1 base, the J end lost 1 base, and 8 bases lay between the germline ends. This CDR3 comprises 15 residues. CDR1 is KGHSH, CDR2 LQKENI, per germline. The CDR3 region is CASSPQDSSYNEQFF. The CDR3 DNA sequence: TGTGCCAGCTCACCACAAGACTCGTCCTACAATGAGCAGTTCTTC.

This chain links TRBV2 with TRBJ2-2; 7 bases align to TRBD1. Germline V lookup: CDR1 SNHLY, CDR2 FYNNEI. Trimming took 2 bases from V and 6 from J; bases not matched to a gene: 12. This CDR3 is built from 17 residues. This chain's CDR3 is CASSERQGVPIAGELFF. The CDR3 DNA reads as TGTGCCAGCAGTGAAAGGCAGGGGGTCCCTATCGCCGGGGAGCTGTTTTTT.

The V call is TRBV18, the J call TRBJ1-1; no clear D gene. V was trimmed by 3 bases and J by 7 bases, leaving 15 bases between them. CDR1 is KGHSH, CDR2 LQKENI, per germline. The CDR3 extends over 14 amino acids. CDR3 region: CASSPRTAHSEAFF. The CDR3 nucleotides read TGTGCCAGCTCACCCCGAACAGCCCACAGTGAAGCTTTCTTT.

The J gene is TRBJ2-7, the V gene TRBV25-1; tentatively, D is TRBD1 (6 bases). The CDR3 runs 13 residues. V lost 4 bases to trimming and J lost 5 bases, with 12 bases between them. Germline CDR1 reads MGHDK; CDR2 reads SYGVNS. In DNA, the CDR3 is TGTGCCAGCAGTGGACCGGGACAACACGAGCAGTACTTC. It encodes CASSGPGQHEQYF.

V is TRBV28 and J is TRBJ2-5; the match to TRBD2 covers 7 bases. The ends lost 7 bases at V and 5 bases at J; junction bases unmatched: 7. Germline lookup yields CDR1 MDHEN and CDR2 SYDVKM. The CDR3 extends over 13 amino acids. As DNA, the CDR3 is TGTGCCAGCACCTCGGGGGGATTGGAGACCCAGTACTTC. Encoded protein: CASTSGGLETQYF.